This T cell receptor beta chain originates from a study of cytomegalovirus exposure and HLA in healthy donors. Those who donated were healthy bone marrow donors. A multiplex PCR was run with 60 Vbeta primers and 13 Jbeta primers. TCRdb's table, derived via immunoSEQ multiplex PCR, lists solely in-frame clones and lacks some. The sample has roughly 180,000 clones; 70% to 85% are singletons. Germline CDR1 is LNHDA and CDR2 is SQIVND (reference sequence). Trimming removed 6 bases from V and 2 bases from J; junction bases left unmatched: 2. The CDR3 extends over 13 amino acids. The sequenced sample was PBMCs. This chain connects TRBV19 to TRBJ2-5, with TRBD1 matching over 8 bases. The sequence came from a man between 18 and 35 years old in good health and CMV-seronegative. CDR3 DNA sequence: TGTGCCAGTAGGAGACAGGGGCAAGAGACCCAGTACTTC. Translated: CASRRQGQETQYF. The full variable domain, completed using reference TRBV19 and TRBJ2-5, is DGGITQSPKYLFRKEGQNVTLSCEQNLNHDAMYWYRQDPGQGLRLIYYSQIVNDFQKGDIAEGYSVSREKKESFPLTVTSAQKNPTAFYLCASRRQGQETQYFGPGTRLLVL.